These T cell receptor beta chains were read from a single sample in a study of patients and donors after allogeneic stem cell transplantation. TCRdb redid the calling of the RT-PCR reads with MiXCR, one entry per CDR3 protein. The sample shows about 76,000 distinct CDR3 sequences, about a quarter of them seen only once. The source material was blood, either unsorted or a sorted T cell fraction (not recorded which). All receptors come from a human donor who was either an allogeneic HSCT recipient or a stem cell or donor lymphocyte infusion donor (not recorded which). It is not recorded whose cells these are; they may come from a transplant donor. Both conserved end residues are part of each CDR3. A D gene is named only where the DNA matches it firmly. The size entry is marked missing in some rows and otherwise reads once, few, many or a size class.

V,D,J,size,DNA,CDR3
TRBV21-1,.,TRBJ1-4,few,TGTGCCGGGTCGGACAGGAATTATGAAAAACTGTTTTTT,CAGSDRNYEKLFF
TRBV7-9,.,TRBJ1-5,.,TGTGCCAGCAGCTCTTCCGGGACCCCGGGGGAGCCCCAGCATTTT,CASSSSGTPGEPQHF
TRBV9,.,TRBJ2-3,.,TGTGCCAGCAGTTCTCGGAGCGGGAGCACAGATACGCAGTATTTT,CASSSRSGSTDTQYF
TRBV24-1,.,TRBJ2-1,.,TGTGCCACCAGTGATCCAAGGGAGCAGTTCTTC,CATSDPREQFF
TRBV28,.,TRBJ1-1,few,TGTGCCAGCAGTTTACTTCAGTCTGGGGCCGGCACTGAAGCTTTCTTT,CASSLLQSGAGTEAFF
TRBV9,.,TRBJ2-2,few,TGTGCCAGCAGCGTAGAAATCTCCGGGGAGCTGTTTTTT,CASSVEISGELFF
TRBV12-3/TRBV12-4,.,TRBJ2-4,.,TGTGCCAGCAGTGGAGGGGGGAGTGCTCTAAACATTCAGTACTTC,CASSGGGSALNIQYF
TRBV7-9,.,TRBJ2-1,.,TGTGCCAGCAGCTTAGTCCGCGGGAAGGCCTACAATGAGCAGTTCTTC,CASSLVRGKAYNEQFF
TRBV5-6,TRBD1,TRBJ2-5,.,TGTGCCAGCAGCTCACAGGGGGCCGGAGAGACCCAGTACTTC,CASSSQGAGETQYF
TRBV28,TRBD1,TRBJ2-7,many,TGTGCCAGCAGTCCCGGGGACAGTACCTCCTACGAGCAGTACTTC,CASSPGDSTSYEQYF
TRBV10-3,.,TRBJ1-4,few,TGTGCCATCAGTGGGTCACAAACTAATGAAAAACTGTTTTTT,CAISGSQTNEKLFF
TRBV27,.,TRBJ2-1,once,TGTGCCAGCAGTTTGGGCAGGTTCTACAATGAGCAGTTCTTC,CASSLGRFYNEQFF
TRBV12-3/TRBV12-4,.,TRBJ1-5,.,TGTGCCAGCAGTTCATGGCGGAATCAGCCCCAGCATTTT,CASSSWRNQPQHF
TRBV6-1,TRBD1,TRBJ2-2,.,TGTGCCAGCAGCGGACAGGCGAACACCGGGGAGCTGTTTTTT,CASSGQANTGELFF
TRBV5-6,.,TRBJ1-1,few,TGTGCCAGCAGCGGGGATCAGAGGTCTGAAGCTTTCTTT,CASSGDQRSEAFF
TRBV7-2,TRBD2,TRBJ2-3,few,TGTGCCAGCAGCTTAGAAGGGTCTAGCGGGACTGGCACAGATACGCAGTATTTT,CASSLEGSSGTGTDTQYF
TRBV12-3/TRBV12-4,.,TRBJ1-4,few,TGTGCCAGCAGCCCCAACAGGCTGAATGAAAAACTGTTTTTT,CASSPNRLNEKLFF
TRBV24-1,.,TRBJ1-1,.,TGTGCCACCAGGGACACCCTTAACACTGAAGCTTTCTTT,CATRDTLNTEAFF
TRBV4-2,TRBD2,TRBJ2-1,few,TGTGCCAGCAGCCAAGTCGCACTAGCGGGAGCCTACAATGAGCAGTTCTTC,CASSQVALAGAYNEQFF
TRBV7-9,.,TRBJ1-2,.,TGTGCCAGCAGGAGCGGGTTCCTGAATGGCTACACCTTC,CASRSGFLNGYTF
TRBV11-1,.,TRBJ2-5,.,TGTGCCAGCAGCCCGGAAGGGGACCAGTACTTC,CASSPEGDQYF
TRBV30,TRBD1,TRBJ1-1,few,TGTGCCTGGAGCCGTGGACAGGGGGGGACTGAAGCTTTCTTT,CAWSRGQGGTEAFF
TRBV28,.,TRBJ1-3,many,TGTGCCAGCATGGGTTCTGGAAACACCATATATTTT,CASMGSGNTIYF
TRBV20-1,.,TRBJ1-1,many,TGCAGTGCTAGAGGCAGGAGCTACACTGAAGCTTTCTTT,CSARGRSYTEAFF
TRBV5-1,.,TRBJ2-1,.,TGCGCCAGCAGCTTGGAGTATGAGCAGTTCTTC,CASSLEYEQFF
TRBV4-2,.,TRBJ1-2,.,TGTGCCAGCAGCCCCCGGGAAATTAACTATGGCTACACCTTC,CASSPREINYGYTF